Sequencing of this TCR beta chain was carried out in a study of monozygotic twins with inflammatory bowel disease. Whole-study results and caveats: IBD patients share fewer clonotypes with other people than healthy twins do, especially with disease activity.

Isolation of total RNA was performed on whole blood, with no prior T cell sorting. Template-switch reactions added UMIs with a 6-nucleotide sample barcode. No DNA is given; TCRdb re-called the 5' RACE reads and lists each CDR3 protein once. Recorded for this sample: about 300,000 distinct CDR3 sequences. Of note for this clonotype: Antigen unknown.

Sequencing input: blood. The sequence was obtained from a human donor with ulcerative colitis or Crohn's disease, or a healthy co-twin of an affected twin (not recorded which).

CDR3 in amino acids: CASSLVQVSGNTIYF. V gene TRBV11-1 combines with J gene TRBJ1-3. The CDR3 covers 15 residues. Germline V gives CDR1 SGHAT, CDR2 FQDESV (reference sequence).